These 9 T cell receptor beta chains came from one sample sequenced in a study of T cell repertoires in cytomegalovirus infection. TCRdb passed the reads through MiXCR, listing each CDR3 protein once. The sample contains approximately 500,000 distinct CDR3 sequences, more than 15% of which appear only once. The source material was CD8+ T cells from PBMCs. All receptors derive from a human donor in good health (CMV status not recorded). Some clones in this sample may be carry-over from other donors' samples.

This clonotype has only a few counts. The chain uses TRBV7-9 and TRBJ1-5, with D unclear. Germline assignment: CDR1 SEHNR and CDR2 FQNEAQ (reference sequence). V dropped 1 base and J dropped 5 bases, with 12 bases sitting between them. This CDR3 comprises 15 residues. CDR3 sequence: CASSLDWAGDQPQHF. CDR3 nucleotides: TGTGCCAGCAGCTTAGATTGGGCAGGAGATCAGCCCCAGCATTTT.

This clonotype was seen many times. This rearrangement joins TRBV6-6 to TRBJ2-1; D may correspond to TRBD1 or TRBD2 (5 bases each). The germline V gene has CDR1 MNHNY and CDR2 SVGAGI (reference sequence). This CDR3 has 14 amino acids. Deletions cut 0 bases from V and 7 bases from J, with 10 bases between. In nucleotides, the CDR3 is TGTGCCAGCAGTTACTCGAGGGGCGGGAATGAGCAGTTCTTC. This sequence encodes CASSYSRGGNEQFF.

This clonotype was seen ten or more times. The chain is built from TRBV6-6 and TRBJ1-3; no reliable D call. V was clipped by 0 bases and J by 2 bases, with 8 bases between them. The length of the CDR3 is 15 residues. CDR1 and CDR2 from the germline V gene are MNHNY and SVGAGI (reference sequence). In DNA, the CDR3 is TGTGCCAGCAGTTACTCCCACAAAGCTGGAAACACCATATATTTT. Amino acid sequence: CASSYSHKAGNTIYF.

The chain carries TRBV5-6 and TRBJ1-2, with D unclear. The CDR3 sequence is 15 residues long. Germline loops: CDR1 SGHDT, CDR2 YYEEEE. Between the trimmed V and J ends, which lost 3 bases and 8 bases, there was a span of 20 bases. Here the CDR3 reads CASSSPDGPWYGYTF. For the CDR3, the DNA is TGTGCCAGCAGCTCTCCTGACGGACCCTGGTACGGCTACACCTTC.

Here the CDR3 reads CASSSTGPNPYETYF. The CDR3 bases are TGTGCCAGCAGCTCAACCGGGCCGAACCCCTACGAGACGTACTTC. This sequence joins TRBV7-9 and TRBJ2-7; D unclear. Germline V gene sequence: CDR1 SEHNR, CDR2 FQNEAQ (reference sequence). CDR3 length: 15 residues. Trimming took 4 bases from V and 12 from J, leaving 25 bases between them. Complete variable domain (other parts from reference TRBV7-9 and TRBJ2-7): DTGVSQNPRHKITKRGQNVTFRCDPISEHNRLYWYRQTLGQGPEFLTYFQNEAQLEKSRLLSDRFSAERPKGSFSTLEIQRTEQGDSAMYLCASSSTGPNPYETYFGPGTRLTVT.

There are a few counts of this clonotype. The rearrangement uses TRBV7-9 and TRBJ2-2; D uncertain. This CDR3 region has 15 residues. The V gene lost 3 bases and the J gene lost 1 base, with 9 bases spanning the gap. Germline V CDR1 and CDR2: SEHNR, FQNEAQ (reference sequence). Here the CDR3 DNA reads TGTGCCAGCAGCTTGGACCCGGGGAACACCGGGGAGCTGTTTTTT. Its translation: CASSLDPGNTGELFF.

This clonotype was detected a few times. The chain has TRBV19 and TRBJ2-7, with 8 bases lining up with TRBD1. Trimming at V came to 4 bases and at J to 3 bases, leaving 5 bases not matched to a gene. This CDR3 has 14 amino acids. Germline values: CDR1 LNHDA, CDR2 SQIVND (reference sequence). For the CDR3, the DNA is TGTGCCAGTAGTAACGGACAGGGCTTCTACGAGCAGTACTTC. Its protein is CASSNGQGFYEQYF.

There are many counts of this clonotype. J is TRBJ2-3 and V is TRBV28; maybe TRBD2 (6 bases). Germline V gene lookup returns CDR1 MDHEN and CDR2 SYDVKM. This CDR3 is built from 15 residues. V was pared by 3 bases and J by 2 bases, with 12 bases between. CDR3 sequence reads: CASSFFGGSTDTQYF. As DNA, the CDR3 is TGTGCCAGCAGTTTTTTCGGAGGGTCCACAGATACGCAGTATTTT.

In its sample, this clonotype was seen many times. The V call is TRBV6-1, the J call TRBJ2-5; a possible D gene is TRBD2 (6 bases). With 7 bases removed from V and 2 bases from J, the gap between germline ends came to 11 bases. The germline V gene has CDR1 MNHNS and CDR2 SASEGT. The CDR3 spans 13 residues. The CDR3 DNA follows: TGTGCCAGCACTAGACTAGTTCAAGAGACCCAGTACTTC. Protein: CASTRLVQETQYF.